These 21 T cell receptor beta chains originate from one sample sequenced in a study of blood T cell repertoires in COVID-19. Some clones are missing from TCRdb's copy, which holds only in-frame ones; the method was immunoSEQ multiplex PCR. The table lists approximately 180,000 clones, roughly 86% of them singletons, with roughly 1.6% in the top ten. The sequencing sample was made of peripheral blood. The receptors originated from a woman aged 45-65 years with acute or convalescent COVID-19.

This chain links TRBV6-2 or TRBV6-3 with TRBJ1-2; unclear D gene. Per germline, CDR1 MNHEY and CDR2 SVGEGT. Trimming left V 2 bases short and J 7 bases short, with 8 bases between. The CDR3 consists of 12 residues. The CDR3: CASSYRTAGYTF. The CDR3 DNA reads as TGTGCCAGCAGTTACAGGACTGCTGGCTACACCTTC.

The chain couples TRBV9 to TRBJ1-5; D perhaps matches TRBD1 (5 bases). Germline lookup yields CDR1 SGDLS and CDR2 YYNGEE. The V end was cut by 4 bases, the J end by 7 bases, with 18 bases between. This CDR3 spans 15 amino acids. The chain's CDR3 is CASSPGIERGQPQHF. The CDR3 DNA reads as TGTGCCAGCAGCCCAGGGATTGAAAGGGGACAGCCCCAGCATTTT.

The chain employs TRBV5-8 and TRBJ1-5, with D perhaps matching TRBD1 (5 bases). V was cut by 0 bases and J by 4 bases, with 17 bases left in between. The CDR3 loop spans 17 amino acids. Germline lookup yields CDR1 SGHTS and CDR2 YDEGEE. CDR3 in DNA: TGTGCCAGCAGCTTGGGATGGAGGAGGGGCGGGAATCAGCCCCAGCATTTT. Its translation: CASSLGWRRGGNQPQHF.

V is TRBV19 and J is TRBJ2-1; 10 nucleotides agree with TRBD2. There are 15 residues in the CDR3. V lost 4 bases, J lost 4 bases, and 4 bases stayed unmatched. Germline CDR1 reads LNHDA; CDR2 reads SQIVND (reference sequence). The CDR3 here is CASSTQAGGYNEQFF. The CDR3 DNA is TGTGCCAGTAGTACCCAAGCGGGGGGGTACAATGAGCAGTTCTTC.

The V and J genes are TRBV3-1 (or the pseudogene TRBV3-2) and TRBJ1-5, with a possible D match to TRBD1 (5 bases). In germline, CDR1 is LGHDT, CDR2 YNNKEL (reference sequence). V lost 4 bases, J lost 2 bases, and 6 bases lay in between. This CDR3 region has 13 residues. The CDR3 DNA sequence: TGTGCCAGCAGCCGGGGGGGCAATCAGCCCCAGCATTTT. Protein: CASSRGGNQPQHF.

The genes are TRBV2 and TRBJ2-2; 12 bases match TRBD2. V lost 11 bases, J lost 6 bases, and 7 bases stayed unmatched. The CDR3 runs to 14 residues. Germline V gene lookup returns CDR1 SNHLY and CDR2 FYNNEI. For the CDR3, the DNA is TGTGCCGTTCGGACTAGCGGGGTGGCCGGGGAGCTGTTTTTT. It is translated as CAVRTSGVAGELFF.

J is TRBJ1-1 and V is TRBV6-5; TRBD1 agrees at 10 bases. Germline lookup yields CDR1 MNHEY and CDR2 SVGAGI. V shed 0 bases and J 3 bases; nucleotides not matched to a gene: 1. CDR3 length: 15 amino acids. This chain's CDR3 is CASSYSGTGDTEAFF. The CDR3 nucleotides are TGTGCCAGCAGTTACTCCGGGACAGGGGACACTGAAGCTTTCTTT.

The chain recombines TRBV20-1 with TRBJ1-2; D possibly corresponds to TRBD1 (5 bases). Germline CDR1 reads DFQATT; CDR2 reads SNEGSKA (reference sequence). The CDR3 runs 14 residues. Trimming stripped 3 bases from V and 4 bases from J, with 15 bases between. The CDR3 protein is CSASPDRNGYGYTF. CDR3 DNA sequence: TGCAGTGCTAGTCCTGACAGAAACGGCTATGGCTACACCTTC.

The chain is built from TRBV4-2 and TRBJ1-4; D is undetermined. The germline V and J ends were trimmed by 1 base and 5 bases, with 11 bases remaining between them. The CDR3 totals 15 residues. Germline lookup yields CDR1 LGHNA and CDR2 YNFKEQ. DNA of the CDR3: TGTGCCAGCAGCCAAGCCCTCGGGGAGAATGAAAAACTGTTTTTT. It encodes CASSQALGENEKLFF.

This clone was detected once. CDR3 sequence: CASSFQGAGGYTF. The CDR3 coding sequence is TGTGCCAGCAGTTTCCAGGGGGCTGGTGGCTACACCTTC. J is TRBJ1-2 and V is TRBV12-3 or TRBV12-4; TRBD1 aligns across 8 bases. With 3 bases clipped from V and 7 bases from J, the junction kept 4 bases outside the gene matches. This CDR3 comprises 13 residues.

CDR3 in DNA: TGCGCCAGCAGCTCGGGACTAGCTACGCAGTATTTT. Its translation is CASSSGLATQYF. The chain has TRBV5-1 and TRBJ2-3, with 9 bases fitting TRBD2. The germline gives CDR1 SGHRS, CDR2 YFSETQ. There are 12 residues in the CDR3. V dropped 3 bases and J dropped 8; count of bases not matched to a gene: 1.

V usage is TRBV7-6 and J usage is TRBJ2-3; TRBD2 might be the D (5 bases). CDR1 and CDR2 (germline): SGHVS, FNYEAQ. The length of the CDR3 is 15 residues. V lost 2 bases to trimming and J lost 6 bases, with 15 bases between them. The CDR3 DNA follows: TGTGCCAGCAGCTTAAGGCAGTGGCGAGGGGATACGCAGTATTTT. This codes for CASSLRQWRGDTQYF.

The V gene is TRBV4-1, the J gene TRBJ1-3, with D uncertain. V dropped 0 bases and J dropped 2 bases, with 8 bases sitting between them. Germline loops: CDR1 MGHRA, CDR2 YSYEKL. The length of the CDR3 is 15 residues. CDR3 coding DNA: TGCGCCAGCAGCCAAGATCCGTCGGCTGGAAACACCATATATTTT. Protein sequence: CASSQDPSAGNTIYF.

The chain combines TRBV4-2 with TRBJ2-2; weak D call: TRBD1 (5 bases). The CDR3 is 14 amino acids. The V gene lost 4 bases and the J gene lost 4 bases, with 10 bases spanning the gap. Looked up from germline, CDR1 is LGHNA and CDR2 is YNFKEQ. The CDR3 region is CASSRGQATGELFF. CDR3 coding DNA: TGTGCCAGCAGCCGAGGACAAGCCACCGGGGAGCTGTTTTTT.

The chain couples TRBV7-2 to TRBJ1-1; D remains ambiguous. With 6 bases removed from V and 1 base from J, the gap between germline ends came to 6 bases. CDR1 and CDR2 from the germline V gene are SGHTA and FQGNSA. CDR3 length: 12 amino acids. In DNA, the CDR3 is TGTGCCAGCAGGAGACAGAACACTGAAGCTTTCTTT. As protein: CASRRQNTEAFF.

There are a few counts of this clone. The gene calls are TRBV3-1 (or the pseudogene TRBV3-2) and TRBJ1-6, with TRBD1 matching over 7 bases. The length of the CDR3 is 15 residues. Germline loops: CDR1 LGHDT, CDR2 YNNKEL (reference sequence). J gave up 7 bases and V 1 base, and 4 bases lay outside the gene matches. CDR3 amino acids: CASSQGGTANSPLHF. CDR3 coding DNA: TGTGCCAGCAGCCAAGGCGGGACAGCCAATTCACCCCTCCACTTT.

J is TRBJ2-5 and V is TRBV10-2, with a possible D match to TRBD2 (6 bases). The CDR3 has 16 residues. Trimming took off 8 bases at V and 0 bases at J, with 19 bases between the two ends. Germline V gives CDR1 WSHSY, CDR2 SAAADI. Here the CDR3 DNA reads TGCGCCAGCGGGCCGGGACTTTCCATGTACCAAGAGACCCAGTACTTC. It codes for CASGPGLSMYQETQYF.

The chain has TRBV5-6 and TRBJ1-1; 11 positions agree with TRBD1. V dropped 3 bases and J dropped 4; count of bases not matched to a gene: 5. The CDR3 runs 15 residues. Germline values: CDR1 SGHDT, CDR2 YYEEEE. In DNA form, the CDR3 reads TGTGCCAGCAGCTCCGGGACAGGGGGGAGCACTGAAGCTTTCTTT. It yields the protein CASSSGTGGSTEAFF.

This clone was detected only a few times. CDR3 residues: CSVERTGEVGEAFF. The DNA of the CDR3 is TGCAGCGTTGAGAGGACAGGGGAGGTTGGTGAAGCTTTCTTT. The chain employs TRBV29-1 and TRBJ1-1; 9 bases fit TRBD1. Germline V CDR1 and CDR2: SQVTM, ANQGSEA. The CDR3 runs 14 residues. The J segment lost 7 bases and the V segment lost 3 bases, leaving 9 bases of the junction unmatched.

The V call is TRBV27, the J call TRBJ2-2; 8 nucleotides agree with TRBD2. V lost 7 bases to trimming and J lost 3 bases; unmatched junction nucleotides: 10. Per the germline V gene, CDR1 is MNHEY and CDR2 is SMNVEV (reference sequence). The CDR3 runs 16 residues. CDR3 DNA: TGTGCCAGCACAGCGGGGGCGGGGGGATACACCGGGGAGCTGTTTTTT. It specifies CASTAGAGGYTGELFF.

The rearrangement links TRBV6-1 to TRBJ2-3, with a tentative D call TRBD2 (8 bases). The V gene lost 7 bases and the J gene lost 5 bases, with 19 bases spanning the gap. The CDR3 spans 15 residues. The germline gives CDR1 MNHNS, CDR2 SASEGT. Here the CDR3 reads CASTNGRGPGDTQYF. CDR3 DNA sequence: TGTGCCAGCACTAACGGGAGGGGGCCGGGAGATACGCAGTATTTT.